A selection of T cell receptor beta chains follows, all from one sample in a study of radiotherapy plus CTLA-4 blockade in lung cancer. Method: immunoSEQ multiplex PCR; TCRdb's copy keeps in-frame clones and lacks some. This sample has approximately 78,000 clones; approximately 78% occur once, and the top ten carry 7% to 8%. The specimen was peripheral blood, collected from a patient treated with radiotherapy plus ipilimumab. Source of these receptors: a human donor with non-small cell lung cancer who had a complete response to radiotherapy plus ipilimumab. Each CDR3 is given with its conserved first and last residue. Each record gives: D gene, J gene, clone size, V gene, CDR3 DNA, CDR3 protein. The D gene is left open where the match is weak. Only part of the rows carry a size: once, few, many, or a class if the clone is expanded.

d_gene: NA; j_gene: TRBJ1-2; abundance: NA; v_gene: TRBV6-1; CDR3nt: TGTGCCAGCAGGTCGCAGGGTCGGGGAGGGTATGGCTACACCTTC; CDR3aa: CASRSQGRGGYGYTF
d_gene: TRBD1; j_gene: TRBJ1-2; abundance: NA; v_gene: TRBV6-4; CDR3nt: TGTGCCATCCTGGGGCAGGGGGAGGGTGGCTACACCTTC; CDR3aa: CAILGQGEGGYTF
d_gene: TRBD1; j_gene: TRBJ1-5; abundance: NA; v_gene: TRBV25-1; CDR3nt: TGTGCCAGCAGCGGGACAGGGTGGCGTCAGCCCCAGCATTTT; CDR3aa: CASSGTGWRQPQHF
d_gene: TRBD2; j_gene: TRBJ2-3; abundance: few; v_gene: TRBV5-1; CDR3nt: TGCGCCAGCAGAACTAGCGGGACCAGCACAGATACGCAGTATTTT; CDR3aa: CASRTSGTSTDTQYF
d_gene: NA; j_gene: TRBJ1-2; abundance: NA; v_gene: TRBV7-9; CDR3nt: TGTGCCAGCAGCTCCACAGGGATAGGTTATGGCTACACCTTC; CDR3aa: CASSSTGIGYGYTF
d_gene: TRBD1; j_gene: TRBJ2-7; abundance: NA; v_gene: TRBV4-1; CDR3nt: TGCGCCAGCAGCCAAGGGGACAGGGGGTACTACGAGCAGTACTTC; CDR3aa: CASSQGDRGYYEQYF
d_gene: TRBD1; j_gene: TRBJ1-2; abundance: NA; v_gene: TRBV4-1; CDR3nt: TGCGCCAGCAGCCAAGGAAGAAGGGGACAGACCTATGGCTACACCTTC; CDR3aa: CASSQGRRGQTYGYTF
d_gene: NA; j_gene: TRBJ2-3; abundance: NA; v_gene: TRBV5-1; CDR3nt: TGCGCCAGCAGCAAGGGCGATACGCAGTATTTT; CDR3aa: CASSKGDTQYF
d_gene: NA; j_gene: TRBJ1-2; abundance: NA; v_gene: TRBV4-1; CDR3nt: TGCGCCAGCAGCAAGACCCCCCTTGGTGGCTACACCTTC; CDR3aa: CASSKTPLGGYTF
d_gene: TRBD1; j_gene: TRBJ1-1; abundance: NA; v_gene: TRBV4-3; CDR3nt: TGCGCCAGCAGCCAGGACAGGGGCGGCACTGAAGCTTTCTTT; CDR3aa: CASSQDRGGTEAFF
d_gene: NA; j_gene: TRBJ2-1; abundance: NA; v_gene: TRBV2; CDR3nt: TGTGCCAGCAGTGGACAGGCCAGCTCCTACAATGAGCAGTTCTTC; CDR3aa: CASSGQASSYNEQFF
d_gene: NA; j_gene: TRBJ2-2; abundance: NA; v_gene: TRBV6-5; CDR3nt: TGTGCCAGCCGTCTTGACACGGGGAACGGGGAGCTGTTTTTT; CDR3aa: CASRLDTGNGELFF
d_gene: TRBD1; j_gene: TRBJ1-2; abundance: NA; v_gene: TRBV10-3; CDR3nt: TGTGCCATCAGGCCCCCAGGGGGCGTCTATGGCTACACCTTC; CDR3aa: CAIRPPGGVYGYTF
d_gene: TRBD2; j_gene: TRBJ2-5; abundance: NA; v_gene: TRBV6-5; CDR3nt: TGTGCCAGCAGTCAGACTAGCGGGGAAGAGACCCAGTACTTC; CDR3aa: CASSQTSGEETQYF
d_gene: NA; j_gene: TRBJ1-5; abundance: NA; v_gene: TRBV5-1; CDR3nt: TGCGCCAGCAGCTTATTAGCAGGGGTGAATCAGCCCCAGCATTTT; CDR3aa: CASSLLAGVNQPQHF
d_gene: NA; j_gene: TRBJ1-2; abundance: NA; v_gene: TRBV30; CDR3nt: TGTGCCTGGAGTATGGGGGACTATGGCTACACCTTC; CDR3aa: CAWSMGDYGYTF
d_gene: NA; j_gene: TRBJ2-5; abundance: NA; v_gene: TRBV6-1; CDR3nt: TGTGCCGGCAGGCGGTCGGGACAAGAGACCCAGTACTTC; CDR3aa: CAGRRSGQETQYF
d_gene: NA; j_gene: TRBJ1-5; abundance: NA; v_gene: TRBV10-2; CDR3nt: TGCGCCAGCACCAACTTCGGCAGGGCTCGGGGGGAGGAACAGCCCCAGCATTTT; CDR3aa: CASTNFGRARGEEQPQHF
d_gene: NA; j_gene: TRBJ1-2; abundance: NA; v_gene: TRBV10-2; CDR3nt: TGCGCCAGCAGTGAGGCCAGGGCTGGCTACACCTTC; CDR3aa: CASSEARAGYTF
d_gene: NA; j_gene: TRBJ2-5; abundance: NA; v_gene: TRBV5-1; CDR3nt: TGCGCCAGCAGCTCCGGGGGATTGGGAGAGACCCAGTACTTC; CDR3aa: CASSSGGLGETQYF
d_gene: NA; j_gene: TRBJ1-1; abundance: NA; v_gene: TRBV15; CDR3nt: TGTGCCACCAGCAATAGATTCGACACTGAAGCTTTCTTT; CDR3aa: CATSNRFDTEAFF
d_gene: NA; j_gene: TRBJ2-3; abundance: NA; v_gene: TRBV7-6; CDR3nt: TGTGCCAGCAGCTTAGATGGGACAAGGCTTGGCACAGATACGCAGTATTTT; CDR3aa: CASSLDGTRLGTDTQYF
d_gene: NA; j_gene: TRBJ2-1; abundance: NA; v_gene: TRBV11-2; CDR3nt: TGTGCCAGCAGCTTAGGAGGTGAGCAGTTCTTC; CDR3aa: CASSLGGEQFF
d_gene: NA; j_gene: TRBJ1-4; abundance: NA; v_gene: TRBV29-1; CDR3nt: TGCAGCACCAGCGGGGGTGTTAATGAAAAACTGTTTTTT; CDR3aa: CSTSGGVNEKLFF
d_gene: TRBD2; j_gene: TRBJ2-3; abundance: NA; v_gene: TRBV4-3; CDR3nt: TGCGCCAGCAGCCAGGGACTAGCGGGGGGGCCTTCTAGCACAGATACGCAGTATTTT; CDR3aa: CASSQGLAGGPSSTDTQYF
d_gene: NA; j_gene: TRBJ1-4; abundance: NA; v_gene: TRBV6-5; CDR3nt: TGTGCCAGCAGTCAGCAGGGGAGAACTAATGAAAAACTGTTTTTT; CDR3aa: CASSQQGRTNEKLFF
d_gene: TRBD2; j_gene: TRBJ2-3; abundance: NA; v_gene: TRBV5-4; CDR3nt: TGTGCCAGCAGCTCGGGCCCGACTAGCGGGGGAGCAGATACGCAGTATTTT; CDR3aa: CASSSGPTSGGADTQYF
d_gene: TRBD1; j_gene: TRBJ1-1; abundance: NA; v_gene: TRBV7-9; CDR3nt: TGTGCCAGCAAGGTGGGACAGGAGAACACTGAAGCTTTCTTT; CDR3aa: CASKVGQENTEAFF
d_gene: NA; j_gene: TRBJ1-1; abundance: NA; v_gene: TRBV19; CDR3nt: TGTGCCAGTAATCCCTCGGGGCAAGAGGGACAAAGGGGAGCTTTCTTT; CDR3aa: CASNPSGQEGQRGAFF
d_gene: NA; j_gene: TRBJ1-1; abundance: NA; v_gene: TRBV10-3; CDR3nt: TGTGCCATCAGTTCGCAGCCGTTGGACACTGAAGCTTTCTTT; CDR3aa: CAISSQPLDTEAFF
d_gene: TRBD1; j_gene: TRBJ2-2; abundance: NA; v_gene: TRBV11-2; CDR3nt: TGTGCCAGCAGCTCCGGACAGGGGAACGCCGGGGAGCTGTTTTTT; CDR3aa: CASSSGQGNAGELFF
d_gene: NA; j_gene: TRBJ2-5; abundance: few; v_gene: TRBV19; CDR3nt: TGTGCCAGTAGTATAGTCGGCGGAGAGACCCAGTACTTC; CDR3aa: CASSIVGGETQYF
d_gene: TRBD2; j_gene: TRBJ2-7; abundance: NA; v_gene: TRBV30; CDR3nt: TGTGCCTCGGGGGGGGATGGGAGCTCCTACGAGCAGTACTTC; CDR3aa: CASGGDGSSYEQYF
d_gene: NA; j_gene: TRBJ2-1; abundance: NA; v_gene: TRBV25-1; CDR3nt: TGTGCCAGCAGTGGGCCAAACAATGAGCAGTTCTTC; CDR3aa: CASSGPNNEQFF
d_gene: NA; j_gene: TRBJ1-3; abundance: NA; v_gene: TRBV9; CDR3nt: TGTGCCAGCAGCCAAGACGGGCAACGAAACACCATATATTTT; CDR3aa: CASSQDGQRNTIYF
d_gene: NA; j_gene: TRBJ2-2; abundance: NA; v_gene: TRBV28; CDR3nt: TGTGCCAGCAGCTTACTCAGGGAAATGGCCGGGGAGCTGTTTTTT; CDR3aa: CASSLLREMAGELFF
d_gene: NA; j_gene: TRBJ1-1; abundance: few; v_gene: TRBV12-5; CDR3nt: TGTGCTAGTGGTTTCGCTACCGGGTCGCCCGGGGACACTGAAGCTTTCTTT; CDR3aa: CASGFATGSPGDTEAFF
d_gene: NA; j_gene: TRBJ2-5; abundance: NA; v_gene: TRBV5-1; CDR3nt: TGCGCCAGCAGCTTGGAGGGGACGGGGAAAGAGACCCAGTACTTC; CDR3aa: CASSLEGTGKETQYF
d_gene: NA; j_gene: TRBJ1-1; abundance: few; v_gene: TRBV6-6; CDR3nt: TGTGCCAGCAGTCCCACACACTTGAACACTGAAGCTTTCTTT; CDR3aa: CASSPTHLNTEAFF
d_gene: TRBD1; j_gene: TRBJ2-7; abundance: NA; v_gene: TRBV10-3; CDR3nt: TGTGCCATCAGTGGAGACAGGGCCTACGAGCAGTACTTC; CDR3aa: CAISGDRAYEQYF
d_gene: TRBD2; j_gene: TRBJ2-5; abundance: NA; v_gene: TRBV7-9; CDR3nt: TGTGCCAGCAGCTTAGGACTAGCGGGAGAAGAGACCCAGTACTTC; CDR3aa: CASSLGLAGEETQYF